A single sample is the source of the 23 T cell receptor beta chains below, sequenced in a study of T cell repertoires in cytomegalovirus infection (dated by TCRdb to the late 2010s). The sequencer was an Illumina HiSeq 1500. TCRdb's own reprocessing of the public reads used fastp at Q25 and MiXCR and kept productive beta chains. Duplicate CDR3 protein sequences are folded into a single record with the most common DNA and genes. The table for this sample lists about 570,000 distinct CDR3 sequences; approximately 40% of them were counted only once. The top ten constitute around 50% of the sample. What this sample's treatment or condition label stands for: in vitro stimulation with specific CMV peptide epitopes to enrich CMV-specific T cells. These receptors have no identified antigens. The specimen comprised cultured PBMCs, sampled from culture after CMV antigen stimulation. These receptors were collected from a human donor in good health (CMV status not recorded). Some clones in this sample may be carry-over from other donors' samples.

The V gene is TRBV7-6, the J gene TRBJ2-7, with 7 bases matching TRBD2. The CDR3 covers 14 residues. V dropped 4 bases and J dropped 2; count of bases not matched to a gene: 5. Germline CDR1 SGHVS, CDR2 FNYEAQ. CDR3: CASSSGAGTYEQYF. CDR3 DNA: TGTGCCAGCAGCTCCGGAGCGGGGACCTACGAGCAGTACTTC.

Only one count was recorded for this clonotype. This chain uses TRBV20-1 with TRBJ2-7; TRBD1 or TRBD2 may be the D gene (5 bases each). V was pared by 3 bases and J by 6 bases, with 21 bases between. Germline-derived CDR1 and CDR2 are DFQATT and SNEGSKA (reference sequence). The CDR3 sequence is 15 residues long. The CDR3 loop is CSASIDKRTQGEQYF. CDR3 sequence (DNA): TGCAGTGCTAGTATCGATAAGCGGACCCAGGGCGAGCAGTACTTC.

This chain links TRBV10-3 with TRBJ1-2; D not certain. The CDR3 totals 16 residues. Germline-derived CDR1 and CDR2 are ENHRY and SYGVKD. The V gene lost 2 bases and the J gene lost 6 bases, with 19 bases spanning the gap. Here the CDR3 DNA reads TGTGCCATCAGTGAGCCGATTTTAGGGAATCCGGATGGCTACACCTTC. It encodes CAISEPILGNPDGYTF.

The J gene is TRBJ1-4, the V gene TRBV6-6; perhaps TRBD1 as D (5 bases). Germline CDR1 is MNHNY and CDR2 is SVGAGI (reference sequence). Deletions cut 7 bases from V and 10 bases from J, with 10 bases between. The CDR3 is 11 residues long. The CDR3 sequence: CASMIGGKLFF. The CDR3 coding sequence is TGTGCCAGCATGATTGGGGGAAAACTGTTTTTT.

The V and J genes are TRBV11-3 and TRBJ2-5; D might be TRBD2 (6 bases). Germline loops: CDR1 SGHNT, CDR2 YENEEA. The V end was cut by 1 base, the J end by 2 bases, with 14 bases between. The length of the CDR3 is 16 residues. The CDR3 loop is CASSLGNGGDQETQYF. In DNA form, the CDR3 reads TGTGCCAGCAGCTTAGGCAACGGAGGGGATCAAGAGACCCAGTACTTC. Together with reference TRBV11-3 and TRBJ2-5, the CDR3 gives the full variable domain: EAGVVQSPRYKIIEKKQPVAFWCNPISGHNTLYWYLQNLGQGPELLIRYENEEAVDDSQLPKDRFSAERLKGVDSTLKIQPAELGDSAVYLCASSLGNGGDQETQYFGPGTRLLVL.

This clonotype has just one count. This chain joins TRBV2 and TRBJ2-3, with TRBD2 as a possible D gene (6 bases). Germline-derived CDR1 and CDR2 are SNHLY and FYNNEI. The CDR3 is made up of 15 amino acids. The germline V and J ends were trimmed by 4 bases and 0 bases, with 11 bases remaining between them. For the CDR3, the DNA is TGTGCCAGCAGTGTGGAGGGGACTAGCACAGATACGCAGTATTTT. It yields the protein CASSVEGTSTDTQYF.

This clonotype was seen repeatedly, ten times or more. This chain connects TRBV28 to TRBJ2-7; perhaps TRBD1 as D (6 bases). V shed 1 base and J shed 3 bases, with 10 bases lying between them. The CDR3 spans 14 residues. The germline gives CDR1 MDHEN, CDR2 SYDVKM. CDR3 loop: CASSLSRGGYEQYF. DNA of the CDR3: TGTGCCAGCAGTTTATCCAGGGGCGGCTACGAGCAGTACTTC. The full variable domain, completed using reference TRBV28 and TRBJ2-7, is DVKVTQSSRYLVKRTGEKVFLECVQDMDHENMFWYRQDPGLGLRLIYFSYDVKMKEKGDIPEGYSVSREKKERFSLILESASTNQTSMYLCASSLSRGGYEQYFGPGTRLTVT.

The chain uses TRBV6-1 and TRBJ1-2, with 9 bases matching TRBD1. CDR3 length: 15 residues. The germline CDR1 and CDR2 sequences are MNHNS and SASEGT. The V and J ends lost 5 bases and 4 bases, in that order; junction bases with no gene match: 8. The CDR3 DNA reads TGTGCCAGCAGTAATACCGGGACAGGGACCTATGGCTACACCTTC. This encodes CASSNTGTGTYGYTF.

The gene calls are TRBV4-2 and TRBJ2-2; maybe TRBD2 (5 bases). V was pared by 0 bases and J by 4 bases, with 12 bases between. This CDR3 has 16 amino acids. CDR1 and CDR2 (germline): LGHNA, YNFKEQ. CDR3 DNA sequence: TGTGCCAGCAGCCAAGACCTTCTAGGAGGCACCGGGGAGCTGTTTTTT. The encoded protein is CASSQDLLGGTGELFF.

The rearrangement joins TRBV7-2 to TRBJ1-3, with 7 bases fitting TRBD1. Unmatched junction bases numbered 5, after V lost 3 bases and J lost 6 bases. The CDR3 spans 14 residues. Germline V CDR1 and CDR2: SGHTA, FQGNSA. CDR3 bases: TGTGCCAGCAGCTTGGCAGGGGGAGTAAACACCATATATTTT. It translates to CASSLAGGVNTIYF.

This clonotype was counted only a few times. The V call is TRBV24-1, the J call TRBJ2-3; 8 nucleotides match TRBD2. V gave up 3 bases and J gave up 5 bases; unmatched junction bases: 6. CDR3 length: 15 amino acids. In germline, CDR1 is KGHDR, CDR2 SFDVKD. The DNA of the CDR3 is TGTGCCACCAGTGATCGAGCGGGAGCGGGAGATACGCAGTATTTT. This gives the protein CATSDRAGAGDTQYF.

This clonotype came up a few times. J is TRBJ2-1 and V is TRBV15; 8 bases match TRBD2. Germline values: CDR1 LNHNV, CDR2 YYDKDF (reference sequence). The junction had 8 bases not matched to a gene; V was cut back by 5 bases and J by 5 bases. This CDR3 is built from 15 residues. The CDR3 reads CATSSPGLGNNEQFF. In DNA, the CDR3 is TGTGCCACCAGCTCCCCGGGACTAGGCAACAATGAGCAGTTCTTC.

This clonotype was recorded only once. This could be a read error, since a much larger clone is one nucleotide away. The chain links TRBV7-8 to TRBJ2-5, with 7 bases lining up with TRBD1. From germline, CDR1 is SGHVS and CDR2 FQNEAQ. The CDR3 extends over 16 amino acids. CDR3 coding DNA: TGTGCCAGCAGCTTAGTCCCAACAGGGGCCCAAGAGACCCAGAACTTC. As protein: CASSLVPTGAQETQNF.

The CDR3 loop reads CASSYSIRGGYTF. In nucleotides, the CDR3 is TGTGCCAGCAGTTACTCGATACGTGGGGGCTACACCTTC. This chain connects TRBV6-5 to TRBJ1-2, with D uncertain. This CDR3 comprises 13 residues. Looked up from germline, CDR1 is MNHEY and CDR2 is SVGAGI. The germline V and J ends were trimmed by 0 bases and 8 bases, with 10 bases remaining between them.

The chain recombines TRBV6-1 with TRBJ1-5; maybe TRBD1 (5 bases). The length of the CDR3 is 17 residues. The germline gives CDR1 MNHNS, CDR2 SASEGT. Deletions cut 7 bases from V and 0 bases from J, with 19 bases between. The CDR3 protein is CASKPTVPLYSNQPQHF. The CDR3 DNA reads TGTGCCAGCAAACCGACAGTGCCCCTCTATAGCAATCAGCCCCAGCATTTT.

There are many counts of this clonotype. This chain joins TRBV7-8 and TRBJ2-2; 8 bases agree with TRBD2. In germline, CDR1 is SGHVS, CDR2 FQNEAQ. Germline trimming cut 2 bases from V and 4 bases from J; bases unmatched to any gene: 3. This CDR3 spans 15 amino acids. The CDR3 loop reads CASSLSSGGTGELFF. As DNA, the CDR3 is TGTGCCAGCAGCTTATCGAGCGGGGGCACCGGGGAGCTGTTTTTT.

This clonotype was seen only a few times. The V and J genes are TRBV2 and TRBJ2-7; possibly TRBD2 for D (5 bases). The CDR3 spans 15 residues. Between the trimmed V and J ends, which lost 6 bases and 3 bases, there was a span of 18 bases. Germline V CDR1 and CDR2: SNHLY, FYNNEI. CDR3 sequence reads: CASSDTLDGNYEQYF. CDR3 coding DNA: TGTGCCAGCAGCGACACCCTAGACGGGAACTACGAGCAGTACTTC.

This clonotype was counted a few times. This rearrangement joins TRBV12-3 or TRBV12-4 to TRBJ2-2; no clear D gene. This CDR3 has 13 residues. Between the trimmed V and J ends, which lost 5 bases and 1 base, there was a span of 5 bases. The CDR3 sequence: CASSRMNTGELFF. The CDR3 DNA reads TGTGCCAGCAGTCGTATGAACACCGGGGAGCTGTTTTTT.

The chain links TRBV18 to TRBJ1-4; 7 nucleotides match TRBD1. Germline V gives CDR1 KGHSH, CDR2 LQKENI. This CDR3 is 15 amino acids long. V gave up 3 bases and J gave up 7 bases; unmatched junction bases: 8. Here the CDR3 DNA reads TGTGCCAGCTCACCGGACAGGAGGAACTCTGAAAAACTGTTTTTT. This translates into CASSPDRRNSEKLFF.

The chain recombines TRBV9 with TRBJ2-3; D may be TRBD2 (7 bases). CDR1 and CDR2 from the germline V gene are SGDLS and YYNGEE. This CDR3 is built from 16 residues. Trimming removed 2 bases at V and 4 bases at J, with 17 bases between. This CDR3 reads CASSVVTGGNADTQYF. Written as DNA, the CDR3 is TGTGCCAGCAGCGTTGTAACGGGGGGCAACGCAGATACGCAGTATTTT.

The chain is built from TRBV27 and TRBJ2-7, with 12 positions matching TRBD2. The length of the CDR3 is 14 residues. Germline values: CDR1 MNHEY, CDR2 SMNVEV (reference sequence). V lost 4 bases and J lost 7; bases outside the gene matches: 5. This CDR3 is CASSSSGRAEEQYF. As DNA, the CDR3 is TGTGCCAGCAGTTCTAGCGGGAGGGCTGAGGAGCAGTACTTC.

The gene calls are TRBV6-2 or TRBV6-3 and TRBJ2-1; 7 positions match TRBD2. The CDR3 sequence is 15 residues long. Losses at the gene ends were 2 bases for V and 3 bases for J; bases not matched to a gene: 4. CDR1 and CDR2 (germline): MNHEY, SVGEGT. CDR3 nucleotides: TGTGCCAGCAGTTACGCGGCGGGGGTCTACAATGAGCAGTTCTTC. This gives the protein CASSYAAGVYNEQFF.

The CDR3 protein is CASSLSHPIDRGTGGYTF. The CDR3 DNA follows: TGTGCCAGCAGCTTATCGCACCCTATTGACAGGGGGACGGGTGGCTACACCTTC. V usage is TRBV7-6 and J usage is TRBJ1-2; 9 nucleotides agree with TRBD1. The germline CDR1 and CDR2 sequences are SGHVS and FNYEAQ. The CDR3 covers 18 residues. J was trimmed by 7 bases and V by 2 bases; bases with no gene match: 17.